Below, one T cell receptor beta chain is given with its context. Deletions cut 0 bases from V and 0 bases from J, with 6 bases between. The V gene's germline CDR1 is SNHLY and CDR2 FYNNEI. The CDR3 is 16 residues long. The assay was immunoSEQ multiplex PCR, and TCRdb's table has in-frame clones only and misses some. The data show tens of thousands of clones, with approximately 90% seen just once and around 0.2% held by the top ten. These data belong to a study of T cell changes during pregnancy in multiple sclerosis. The TCR was taken from a female donor with multiple sclerosis, enrolled in a pregnancy study. This material consisted of CD4+ T cells from peripheral blood mononuclear cells, taken before pregnancy. The gene calls are TRBV2 and TRBJ2-6; D not certain. In DNA form, the CDR3 reads TGTGCCAGCAGTGAAGCTAGGAGCTCTGGGGCCAACGTCCTGACTTTC. Amino acids: CASSEARSSGANVLTF.